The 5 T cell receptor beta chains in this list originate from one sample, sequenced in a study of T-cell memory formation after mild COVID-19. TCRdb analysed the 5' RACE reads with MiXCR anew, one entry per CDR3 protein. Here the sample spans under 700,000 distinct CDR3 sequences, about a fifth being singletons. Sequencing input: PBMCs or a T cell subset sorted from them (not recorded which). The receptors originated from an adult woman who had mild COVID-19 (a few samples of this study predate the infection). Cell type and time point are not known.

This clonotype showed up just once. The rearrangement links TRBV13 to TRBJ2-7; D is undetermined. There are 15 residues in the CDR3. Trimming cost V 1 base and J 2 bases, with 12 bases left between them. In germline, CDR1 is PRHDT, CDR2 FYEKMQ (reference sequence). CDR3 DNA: TGTGCCAGCAGCTTAGTGGCCCAAGGGCCCTACGAGCAGTACTTC. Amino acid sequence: CASSLVAQGPYEQYF.

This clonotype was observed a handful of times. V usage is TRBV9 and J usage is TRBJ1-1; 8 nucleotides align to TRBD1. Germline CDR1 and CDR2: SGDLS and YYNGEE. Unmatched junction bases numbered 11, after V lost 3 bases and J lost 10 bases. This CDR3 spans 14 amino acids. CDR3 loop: CASSEGTGGVAAFF. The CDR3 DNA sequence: TGTGCCAGCAGCGAGGGAACAGGGGGGGTTGCAGCTTTCTTT.

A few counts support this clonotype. DNA for the CDR3: TGTGCCACCAGTGGGCCTCTCCTTGGGGAGCAGTACTTC. Protein sequence: CATSGPLLGEQYF. The rearrangement uses TRBV24-1 and TRBJ2-7; no clear D. Germline-derived CDR1 and CDR2 are KGHDR and SFDVKD. V was pared by 5 bases and J by 7 bases, with 14 bases between. This CDR3 has 13 residues.

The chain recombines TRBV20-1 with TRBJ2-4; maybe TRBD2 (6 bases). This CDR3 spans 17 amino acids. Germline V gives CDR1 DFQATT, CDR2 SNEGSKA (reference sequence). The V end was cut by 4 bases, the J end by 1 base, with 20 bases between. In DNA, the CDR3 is TGCAGTGCTAACCCCCATGAGGCGGGATTCGCCAAAAACATTCAGTACTTC. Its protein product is CSANPHEAGFAKNIQYF.

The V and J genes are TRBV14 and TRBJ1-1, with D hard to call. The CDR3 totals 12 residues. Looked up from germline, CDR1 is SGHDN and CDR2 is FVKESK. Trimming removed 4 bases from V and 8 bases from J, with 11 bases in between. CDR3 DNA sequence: TGTGCCAGCAGCCTCCTGGGGAACGAAGCTTTCTTT. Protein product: CASSLLGNEAFF.